The 5 T cell receptor beta chains reported below all come from one sample, sequenced in a study of T cell responses to AZD1222 COVID-19 vaccine. Libraries were prepared by immunoSEQ multiplex PCR; TCRdb keeps only in-frame clonotypes and omits some of them. Of approximately 150,000 clones detected, roughly nine tenths appear once; the ten largest clones hold 9.3%. The specimen was peripheral blood, collected 28 days after the second AZD1222 dose. The source is an adult who received the AZD1222 COVID-19 vaccine.

The CDR3 region has the DNA TGTGCCAGCAGGTCGCTAGCGGGACGGATTAACACTGAAGCTTTCTTT. Protein product: CASRSLAGRINTEAFF. This chain joins TRBV28 and TRBJ1-1; D may be TRBD1 (5 bases). V was cut by 6 bases and J by 2 bases, with 19 bases left in between. CDR1 is MDHEN and CDR2 is SYDVKM in the germline V gene. The CDR3 runs to 16 residues.

This chain connects TRBV5-5 to TRBJ1-2; 7 nucleotides line up with TRBD1. Germline assignment: CDR1 SGHKS and CDR2 YYEKEE (reference sequence). The CDR3 totals 14 residues. V shed 4 bases and J 6 bases; nucleotides not matched to a gene: 9. The CDR3 spells CASSHLRGGNGYTF. The DNA for the CDR3 is TGTGCCAGCAGCCACCTCCGAGGGGGCAATGGCTACACCTTC.

This clone showed up just once. V is TRBV6-2 or TRBV6-3 and J is TRBJ1-4, with 9 bases matching TRBD1. With 6 bases clipped from V and 8 bases from J, the junction kept 13 bases outside the gene matches. Germline assignment: CDR1 MNHEY and CDR2 SVGEGT. This CDR3 spans 16 amino acids. CDR3 protein: CASSPRQGGAREKLFF. Here the CDR3 DNA reads TGTGCCAGCAGCCCTCGACAGGGGGGGGCGCGGGAAAAACTGTTTTTT.

This rearrangement joins TRBV5-6 to TRBJ1-1; the D is unclear. The CDR3 has 14 residues. From germline, CDR1 is SGHDT and CDR2 YYEEEE. V lost 0 bases to trimming and J lost 6 bases, with 12 bases between them. DNA for the CDR3: TGTGCCAGCAGCTTGGAATTTAGGGCGGCTGAAGCTTTCTTT. Translating it yields CASSLEFRAAEAFF.

The chain recombines TRBV10-3 with TRBJ2-2; 8 bases align to TRBD1. The CDR3 is 15 residues long. The germline gives CDR1 ENHRY, CDR2 SYGVKD. J lost 4 bases, V lost 2 bases, and 3 bases had no gene match. The CDR3 sequence: CAISEGQGPTGELFF. The CDR3 DNA reads as TGTGCCATCAGTGAGGGACAGGGTCCCACCGGGGAGCTGTTTTTT.